This is a list of T cell receptor beta chains from one sample in a study of neurological immune-mediated disorders. One entry per CDR3 protein, called by TCRdb with MiXCR from the 5' RACE reads. The sample yields tens of thousands of distinct CDR3 sequences, about 12% seen once. Sequenced: PBMCs. The receptors shown here come from a woman in her 40s in good health. Both conserved end residues are part of each CDR3. A D gene is named only where the DNA matches it firmly. Only part of the rows carry a size: once, few, many, or a class if the clone is expanded.

d_call clone_size j_call v_call cdr3_nt cdr3_aa
- many TRBJ1-1 TRBV4-1 TGCGCCAGCAGCCGCCCCGGGAGGAACACTGAAGCTTTCTTT CASSRPGRNTEAFF
- many TRBJ2-4 TRBV19 TGTGCCAGTAGTATCGTTGGCCCCAAAAACATTCAGTACTTC CASSIVGPKNIQYF
TRBD1 medium-sized TRBJ1-1 TRBV6-5 TGTGCCAGCAGACTTAATACCGGGACAGGTTACGAGACTGAAGCTTTCTTT CASRLNTGTGYETEAFF
- - TRBJ1-2 TRBV21-1 TGTGCCAGCAGCGACCGACAGGGGGACTATGGCTACACCTTC CASSDRQGDYGYTF
TRBD1 many TRBJ1-1 TRBV16 TGTGCCAGCAGCCAATTGACAGGGGACTCTAAGGCGAACACTGAAGCTTTCTTT CASSQLTGDSKANTEAFF
TRBD1 many TRBJ2-3 TRBV5-1 TGCGCCAGCAGCTTATGGACAGGGGGCACAGATACGCAGTATTTT CASSLWTGGTDTQYF
TRBD1 many TRBJ1-2 TRBV7-2 TGTGCCAGCAGCCATGGACAGGGAAGCTATGGCTACACCTTC CASSHGQGSYGYTF
- few TRBJ2-2 TRBV7-9 TGTGCCAGCAGCCCTCGCAGGGATGCGAACGGGGAGCTGTTTTTT CASSPRRDANGELFF
TRBD2 - TRBJ2-1 TRBV6-2/TRBV6-3 TGTGCCAGCAGTTACTATGCGGGAGGGCGGCTTGAGCAGTTCTTC CASSYYAGGRLEQFF
- many TRBJ2-1 TRBV5-1 TGCGCCAGCAGCTCCAGTCCCGGCAATGAGCAGTTCTTC CASSSSPGNEQFF
- many TRBJ1-2 TRBV20-1 TGCAGTGCAAGGACAGTCAACTATGGCTACACCTTC CSARTVNYGYTF